These 9 T cell receptor beta chains share one sample of origin, sequenced in a study of CD8+CD57+ T cells in acquired aplastic anemia. Genomic DNA served as template for TCR beta VDJ and CDR3 profiling. TCRdb re-called the reads through MiXCR, storing one row per CDR3 protein. The table lists 350,000 to 450,000 distinct CDR3 sequences, just under 70% of them singletons. Material for sequencing was sorted CD4+, CD8+, or CD8+CD57+ T cells (not recorded which) from PBMCs. The receptors were sampled from a human donor in good health, serving as a control.

V gene TRBV24-1 combines with J gene TRBJ2-4; 7 bases fit TRBD2. V was clipped by 2 bases and J by 7 bases; unmatched bases: 4. Germline CDR1 and CDR2: KGHDR and SFDVKD. The CDR3 runs 14 residues. DNA of the CDR3: TGTGCCACCAGTGATTCCGGGAGGAAGAACATTCAGTACTTC. Translated: CATSDSGRKNIQYF.

This clonotype was detected ten times or more. CDR3 in amino acids: CASSYFDSSGNTIYF. CDR3 in DNA: TGTGCCAGCAGTTATTTCGACAGTTCTGGAAACACCATATATTTT. V is TRBV6-6 and J is TRBJ1-3; TRBD1 might be the D (5 bases). The CDR3 length is 15 residues. CDR1 and CDR2 (germline): MNHNY, SVGAGI (reference sequence). Trimming left V 3 bases short and J 1 base short, with 10 bases between.

The chain is built from TRBV20-1 and TRBJ2-7; D call uncertain. Trimming stripped 6 bases from V and 3 bases from J, with 18 bases between. Germline lookup yields CDR1 DFQATT and CDR2 SNEGSKA (reference sequence). This CDR3 region has 14 residues. The CDR3 sequence is CSAIVRRVGYEQYF. CDR3 in DNA: TGCAGTGCCATAGTGCGAAGGGTAGGCTACGAGCAGTACTTC.

The V gene is TRBV7-2, the J gene TRBJ2-7; 8 bases fit TRBD1. The CDR3 extends over 14 amino acids. Germline-derived CDR1 and CDR2 are SGHTA and FQGNSA. Trimming removed 6 bases from V and 4 bases from J; junction bases left unmatched: 8. The CDR3 reads CASSQWTGIYEQYF. CDR3 nucleotides: TGTGCCAGCAGTCAGTGGACAGGGATTTACGAGCAGTACTTC.

The CDR3 region is CASSLAPTGFNEQYF. DNA of the CDR3: TGTGCCAGCAGCTTGGCACCCACAGGGTTTAACGAGCAGTACTTC. The chain is built from TRBV7-2 and TRBJ2-7; weak D call: TRBD1 (6 bases). Trimming stripped 3 bases from V and 5 bases from J, with 17 bases between. The CDR3 spans 15 residues. Germline values: CDR1 SGHTA, CDR2 FQGNSA.

The J gene is TRBJ2-3, the V gene TRBV20-1, with 7 bases matching TRBD2. Germline values: CDR1 DFQATT, CDR2 SNEGSKA (reference sequence). The CDR3 is 13 amino acids. After removal of 3 bases from V and 9 bases from J, the junction contained 9 bases not matched to a gene. The CDR3 spells CSASRGLGGTQYF. CDR3 sequence (DNA): TGCAGTGCTAGTAGGGGACTGGGGGGGACGCAGTATTTT.

Comments on this clonotype: Being one base from a much bigger clone, this may be a read error. This CDR3 is CASSLLYQPQHF. The CDR3 DNA sequence: TGTGCTAGTAGTTTATTGTATCAGCCCCAGCATTTT. The rearrangement joins TRBV12-3 or TRBV12-4 to TRBJ1-5; D gene unclear. This CDR3 has 12 residues.

Many counts were recorded for this clonotype. The V and J genes are TRBV7-2 and TRBJ1-5; D is undetermined. From germline, CDR1 is SGHTA and CDR2 FQGNSA. V lost 2 bases and J lost 7, with 6 bases in between. This CDR3 comprises 12 residues. This CDR3 reads CASSLNTQPQHF. In nucleotides, the CDR3 is TGTGCCAGCAGCTTAAACACGCAGCCCCAGCATTTT.

The chain has TRBV12-3 or TRBV12-4 and TRBJ1-4, with D possibly matching TRBD1 (6 bases). With 10 bases removed from V and 1 base from J, the gap between germline ends came to 16 bases. This CDR3 region has 15 residues. CDR3: CATRTDKGTNEKLFF. As DNA, the CDR3 is TGTGCCACCAGGACAGACAAGGGAACTAATGAAAAACTGTTTTTT.